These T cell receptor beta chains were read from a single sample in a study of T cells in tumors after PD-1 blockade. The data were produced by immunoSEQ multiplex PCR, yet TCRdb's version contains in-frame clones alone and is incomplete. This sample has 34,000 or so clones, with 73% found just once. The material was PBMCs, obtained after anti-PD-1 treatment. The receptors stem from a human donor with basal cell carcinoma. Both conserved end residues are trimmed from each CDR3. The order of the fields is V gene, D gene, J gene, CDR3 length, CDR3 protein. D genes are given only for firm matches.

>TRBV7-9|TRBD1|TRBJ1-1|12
ASSLRTGYTEAF
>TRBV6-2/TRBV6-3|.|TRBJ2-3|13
ASSPNWGPGDTQY
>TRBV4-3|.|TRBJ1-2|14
ASSREVLQRRDGYT
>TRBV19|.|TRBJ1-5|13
ASSIEKWSSQPQH
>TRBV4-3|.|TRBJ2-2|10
ASSQITGELF
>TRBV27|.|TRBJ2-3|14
ASSPQDGVPTDTQY
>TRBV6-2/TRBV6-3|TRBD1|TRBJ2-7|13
ASSSLGQGANEQY
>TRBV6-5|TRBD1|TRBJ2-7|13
ASSYSGQGANEQY
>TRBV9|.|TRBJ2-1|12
ASSGGTGYNEQF
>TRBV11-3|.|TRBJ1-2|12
ASSLGSENYGYT
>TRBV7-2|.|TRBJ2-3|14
ASSLRGGSGTDTQY
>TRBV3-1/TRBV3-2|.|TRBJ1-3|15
ASSRGFWGSSGNTIY
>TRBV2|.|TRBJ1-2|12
ASSEARGGTGYT
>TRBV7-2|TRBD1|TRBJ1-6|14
ASSSQRTGHNSPLH
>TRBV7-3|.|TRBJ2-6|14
ASSLTPTSGANVLT
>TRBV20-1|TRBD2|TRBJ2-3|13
SASYTSAPTDTQY
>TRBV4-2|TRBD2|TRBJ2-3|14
ASSQDTGGNTDTQY
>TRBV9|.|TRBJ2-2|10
ASSAISGELF
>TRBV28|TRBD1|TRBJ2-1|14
ASSRGQDPSYNEQF
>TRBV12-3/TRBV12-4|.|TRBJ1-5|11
ASSLRGDQPQH
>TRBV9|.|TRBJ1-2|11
ASSVGDNYGYT
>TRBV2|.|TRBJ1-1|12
ASSEGGSITEAF
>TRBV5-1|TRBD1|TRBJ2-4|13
ASSLDGTGANIQY
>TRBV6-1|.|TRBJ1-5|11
ASSYQLGQPQH
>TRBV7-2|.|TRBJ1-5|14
ASSSNGRGLNQPQH
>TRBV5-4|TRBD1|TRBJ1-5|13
ASSGGQFSNQPQH
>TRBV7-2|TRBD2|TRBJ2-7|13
ASSLGTGGSYEQY
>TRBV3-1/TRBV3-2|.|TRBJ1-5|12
ASSQSNRFEPQH
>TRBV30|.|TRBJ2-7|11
AWTTSSSYEQY
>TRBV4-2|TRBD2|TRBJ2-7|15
ASSQDGGGAVGYEQY
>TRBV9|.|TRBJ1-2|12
ASSGESGDYGYT
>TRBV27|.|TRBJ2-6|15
ASSLSPGTSGANVLT
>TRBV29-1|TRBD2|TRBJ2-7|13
SVTMGLARNYEQY
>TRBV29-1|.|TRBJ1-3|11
SVEVTGFNTIY
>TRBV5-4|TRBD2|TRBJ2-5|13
ASSSGLAVWETQY
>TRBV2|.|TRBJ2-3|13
ASSQLASGVDTQY
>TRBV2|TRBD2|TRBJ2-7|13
ASSAAGGPSYEQY
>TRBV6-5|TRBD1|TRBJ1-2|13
AGFSRDRDESGYT
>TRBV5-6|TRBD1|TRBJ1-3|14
ASSLAGTGEANTIY